This entry lists 5 T cell receptor beta chains sequenced from one sample in a study of response to subunit inactivated influenza vaccine. TCRdb fed the RT-PCR reads into MiXCR, producing one record per CDR3 protein. This repertoire shows roughly 650,000 distinct CDR3 sequences, 14% found once; its top ten account for less than 8.5%. This material consisted of PBMCs from blood, taken roughly 15 days before vaccination. Every receptor here comes from a man aged 50-59 years who received an inactivated influenza vaccine.

This chain links TRBV28 with TRBJ2-1; D gene unclear. This CDR3 region has 12 residues. Trimming stripped 2 bases from V and 8 bases from J, with 7 bases between. From germline, CDR1 is MDHEN and CDR2 SYDVKM. The CDR3 coding sequence is TGTGCCAGCAGTTTAGCGTTCGATGAGCAGTTCTTC. It specifies CASSLAFDEQFF.

This clonotype was seen many times. The chain carries TRBV29-1 and TRBJ1-1; D not certain. Germline values: CDR1 SQVTM, CDR2 ANQGSEA. The V end was cut by 5 bases, the J end by 1 base, with 8 bases between. The CDR3 loop spans 12 amino acids. CDR3 in DNA: TGCAGCGTTCGGACGGGGAACACTGAAGCTTTCTTT. Translation: CSVRTGNTEAFF.

The V and J genes are TRBV28 and TRBJ1-2, with D maybe TRBD1 (5 bases). Germline V lookup: CDR1 MDHEN, CDR2 SYDVKM. The V end was cut by 4 bases, the J end by 1 base, with 16 bases between. The CDR3 is 16 residues long. The CDR3 nucleotides are TGTGCCAGCAGTTCCGGCGGGGCAGAGAGTAACTATGGCTACACCTTC. It encodes CASSSGGAESNYGYTF.

This sequence joins TRBV15 and TRBJ2-7; D is perhaps TRBD1 (6 bases). The CDR3 length is 12 residues. Germline CDR1 and CDR2: LNHNV and YYDKDF (reference sequence). V was cut by 5 bases and J by 5 bases, with 10 bases left in between. The DNA for the CDR3 is TGTGCCACCAGCGGACACAGGGACGAGCAGTACTTC. Translated, it gives CATSGHRDEQYF.

This clonotype was recorded a few times. V and J are TRBV28 and TRBJ2-7; D possibly corresponds to TRBD2 (5 bases). This CDR3 comprises 14 residues. Trimming cost V 5 bases and J 3 bases, with 14 bases left between them. Per germline, CDR1 MDHEN and CDR2 SYDVKM. The CDR3 reads CASSLRTGNYEQYF. DNA of the CDR3: TGTGCCAGCAGTCTCCGGACGGGGAACTACGAGCAGTACTTC.